Listed here is a single TCR beta chain. Its antigen remains unknown. The data belong to a study of cytomegalovirus exposure and HLA in healthy donors. Study results and caveats: Most of the TCR beta V segments (in an earlier analysis) were productive either about 90% or about 30% of the time. Excluded were some V segments that proved indistinguishable, including TRBV6-2 and TRBV6-3. In all likelihood, a cluster of highly shared sequence variants was a sequencing artifact. According to a later analysis, most TCR beta chains associated with CMV appeared HLA-restricted.

CDR3 size: 12 residues. Germline CDR1 SGHVS, CDR2 FQNEAQ. Deletions cut 4 bases from V and 4 bases from J, with 6 bases between. The PCR was carried out with 60 Vbeta primers and 13 Jbeta primers. The table came from immunoSEQ multiplex PCR; TCRdb's copy has only in-frame clones and leaves some out. This sample has some 140,000 clones, with less than 90% found just once. The sequenced sample was PBMCs. The source of this sequence is a middle-aged man in good health and CMV-seronegative. The gene calls are TRBV7-8 and TRBJ2-3, with D possibly being TRBD1 (5 bases). CDR3 DNA sequence: TGTGCCAGCAGCTCAGGGTCAGATACGCAGTATTTT. This codes for CASSSGSDTQYF.